These T cell receptor beta chains were read from a single sample in a study of shared clonotypes between healthy human individuals. This table comes from immunoSEQ multiplex PCR, and its TCRdb copy is limited to in-frame clones, with some not included. Of fewer than 1 million clones listed, 90% to 98% are singletons. Input material: naive CD8+ T cells sorted from blood. The source is a man aged 25-45 years in good health. CDR3s include the opening cysteine and the closing phenylalanine or tryptophan. D genes are given only for firm matches. Rows may omit the clone size; those that give it use once, few, many or a size class.

size | J | D | V | CDR3 | DNA
once | TRBJ2-7 | . | TRBV7-2 | CASSSSGGNYRYEQYF | TGTGCCAGCAGCTCTTCAGGAGGCAACTATCGCTACGAGCAGTACTTC
once | TRBJ1-5 | . | TRBV19 | CASSAERYSNQPQHF | TGTGCCAGTAGTGCGGAGAGATATAGCAATCAGCCCCAGCATTTT
. | TRBJ1-2 | TRBD1 | TRBV15 | CATSRDLTGVDGYTF | TGTGCCACCAGCAGAGATCTGACAGGGGTTGATGGCTACACCTTC
. | TRBJ2-6 | . | TRBV5-1 | CASSLYPAGLSGANVLTF | TGCGCCAGCAGCTTGTATCCCGCCGGACTCTCTGGGGCCAACGTCCTGACTTTC
. | TRBJ1-2 | . | TRBV5-1 | CASSSDSYGYTF | TGCGCCAGCAGTTCCGACAGCTATGGCTACACCTTC
. | TRBJ2-2 | . | TRBV10-2 | CASRIAVQELFF | TGCGCCAGCAGGATAGCGGTGCAGGAGCTGTTTTTT
once | TRBJ1-2 | . | TRBV10-2 | CASSDLGAPAYYGYTF | TGCGCCAGCAGTGATTTAGGGGCCCCCGCTTACTATGGCTACACCTTC
. | TRBJ2-3 | TRBD2 | TRBV10-3 | CAISSEASGRVDTQYF | TGTGCCATCAGTTCGGAGGCTAGCGGGAGGGTAGATACGCAGTATTTT
. | TRBJ2-7 | . | TRBV7-9 | CASSGTSRGYYEQYF | TGTGCCAGCAGTGGAACTAGCAGGGGGTACTACGAGCAGTACTTC
few | TRBJ2-7 | . | TRBV2 | CASSDAYEQYF | TGTGCCAGCAGTGATGCCTACGAGCAGTACTTC
. | TRBJ2-1 | TRBD2 | TRBV13 | CASTGGAPYNEQFF | TGTGCCAGCACCGGGGGGGCCCCCTACAATGAGCAGTTCTTC
once | TRBJ2-1 | . | TRBV9 | CASSPETGELYNEQFF | TGTGCCAGCAGCCCCGAAACGGGCGAATTGTACAATGAGCAGTTCTTC
. | TRBJ2-5 | . | TRBV13 | CASSLVGLGNQETQYF | TGTGCCAGCAGCTTGGTGGGACTCGGAAACCAAGAGACCCAGTACTTC
. | TRBJ2-2 | TRBD1 | TRBV19 | CASSTTRRTGLSTGELFF | TGTGCCAGTAGTACCACGAGACGGACAGGGTTAAGCACCGGGGAGCTGTTTTTT
once | TRBJ2-1 | TRBD2 | TRBV5-1 | CASSVRHRGRANEQFF | TGCGCCAGCAGCGTTAGACACCGCGGGAGGGCGAATGAGCAGTTCTTC
. | TRBJ2-2 | TRBD1 | TRBV19 | CASSLRQGVYLAGELFF | TGTGCCAGTAGTTTAAGACAGGGGGTCTATCTAGCCGGGGAGCTGTTTTTT
few | TRBJ1-5 | . | TRBV7-9 | CASSPSGGLNQPQHF | TGTGCCAGCAGCCCGTCCGGGGGCCTCAATCAGCCCCAGCATTTT
. | TRBJ2-1 | . | TRBV15 | CATSGSRDSPLEQFF | TGTGCCACCAGCGGATCTCGGGACTCACCCTTAGAGCAGTTCTTC
. | TRBJ2-1 | . | TRBV7-9 | CASSLVGPDYEQFF | TGTGCCAGCAGCTTAGTTGGTCCAGATTATGAGCAGTTCTTC
. | TRBJ2-3 | . | TRBV2 | CASTGSSLGDTQYF | TGTGCCAGCACTGGGTCTAGTTTAGGAGATACGCAGTATTTT
once | TRBJ2-7 | TRBD1 | TRBV29-1 | CSVTPQGAAEQYF | TGCAGCGTGACCCCCCAGGGGGCGGCCGAGCAGTACTTC
. | TRBJ2-2 | TRBD2 | TRBV19 | CASSETGTSDRTGELFF | TGTGCCAGTAGTGAAACCGGGACTAGCGATCGCACCGGGGAGCTGTTTTTT
medium-sized | TRBJ2-1 | . | TRBV15 | CATSRVSGEEQFF | TGTGCCACCAGCAGAGTTTCGGGAGAAGAGCAGTTCTTC